This T cell receptor beta chain was sequenced for a study of cytomegalovirus exposure and HLA in healthy donors. Study results and caveats: Reported results showed that the classifier diagnosed cytomegalovirus status with high specificity and sensitivity. The study designated 164 TCR beta chains cytomegalovirus-associated. There were some public TCRs occurring in many donors, but most TCR sequences were rare.

Among the 120 subjects of the validation cohort, separate from the approximately 700-subject first cohort, were the donors. CDR3 length: 18 residues. Germline V gene sequence: CDR1 SGHNT, CDR2 YENEEA. The V end lost 5 bases, the J end lost 1 base, and 20 bases lay between the germline ends. Turning to this clone: What it binds is unknown.

Clones were sequenced by immunoSEQ multiplex PCR, and TCRdb holds only the in-frame ones, with some missing. The sample lists 150,000 to 200,000 clones; approximately 86% were seen once. Input material: PBMCs. The J gene is TRBJ2-2, the V gene TRBV11-3; D is possibly TRBD2 (5 bases). This TCR was recovered from a man between 25 and 39 years old in good health and CMV-seropositive. The CDR3 is CASSSSWGATQNTGELFF. As DNA, the CDR3 is TGTGCCAGCAGCAGTTCCTGGGGAGCGACTCAGAACACCGGGGAGCTGTTTTTT.